This entry concerns a single T cell receptor (beta chain). Authors' data handling: Reference gene primer amplification in the assay estimated nucleated cell counts. Clones were sequenced by immunoSEQ multiplex PCR, and TCRdb holds only the in-frame ones, with some missing. The V and J calls and clone size were taken over from that table, and D and trimming were inferred from the DNA. The table shows roughly 330,000 clones, with about 87% occurring only once. Cohort placement rested on clinical history that participants reported themselves. The data were obtained in a study of blood T cell repertoires in COVID-19. About the research overall: Whether acute or convalescent, the COVID-19 samples came from the United States, Italy and Spain. In each case, the material was cDNA or gDNA derived from T cells, B-cell-depleted T cells, or PBMCs.

Trimming removed 4 bases at V and 4 bases at J, with 11 bases between. CDR1 SGHDT and CDR2 YYEEEE come from the germline V gene. The CDR3 is 13 amino acids. This receptor was obtained from a woman aged 25 to 39 who had recovered from COVID-19. Sequenced sample: PBMCs or T cells enriched from blood (not recorded which). The chain recombines TRBV5-6 with TRBJ1-1; D is possibly TRBD1 (5 bases). The DNA for the CDR3 is TGTGCCAGCAGCCCGGGCGGGACCACTGAAGCTTTCTTT. Residues: CASSPGGTTEAFF.